Listed below are T cell receptor beta chains from one sample, sequenced in a study of human T cells and chemical hapten exposure. TCRdb re-called the RACE reads with MiXCR, one entry per CDR3 protein. The sample has roughly 380,000 distinct CDR3 sequences; 5.1% are singletons. The sample here was whole blood, taken in connection with sensitization to the hapten diphenylcyclopropenone (DPC). The origin of the receptors is a woman aged 45 to 65 with alopecia areata. Some clones in this sample may be carry-over from other donors' samples. CDR3s include the opening cysteine and the closing phenylalanine or tryptophan. Each record gives: clone size, CDR3 length, V gene, D gene, J gene, CDR3 protein, CDR3 DNA. The D gene is left open where the match is weak. Where a row states a size, it is once, few, many or the class of an expanded clone; other rows omit it.

>.|14|TRBV24-1|.|TRBJ2-2
CATSDPWRTGELFF
TGTGCCACCAGTGATCCGTGGCGGACCGGGGAGCTGTTTTTT
>many|14|TRBV20-1|.|TRBJ2-1
CSAEGEMTYNEQFF
TGCAGTGCTGAGGGGGAGATGACCTACAATGAGCAGTTCTTC
>.|16|TRBV6-6|TRBD2|TRBJ2-5
CASSFLAGVSQETQYF
TGTGCCAGCAGTTTCCTAGCGGGAGTGTCCCAAGAGACCCAGTACTTC
>.|14|TRBV27|TRBD2|TRBJ2-2
CASRWGGGAGELFF
TGTGCCAGCAGATGGGGGGGTGGCGCCGGGGAGCTGTTTTTT
>few|15|TRBV5-1|TRBD1|TRBJ1-1
CASSLGTGDDTEAFF
TGCGCCAGCAGCTTGGGGACAGGCGATGACACTGAAGCTTTCTTT
>many|14|TRBV29-1|TRBD1|TRBJ1-1
CSVGQGGPYTEAFF
TGCAGCGTTGGACAGGGAGGGCCGTACACTGAAGCTTTCTTT
>many|12|TRBV20-1|.|TRBJ2-7
CSAGASEQEQYF
TGCAGTGCTGGGGCCAGCGAGCAAGAGCAGTACTTC
>.|18|TRBV27|TRBD2|TRBJ2-2
CASSSLTSGRAWTGELFF
TGTGCCAGCAGTTCCCTAACTAGCGGGAGGGCCTGGACCGGGGAGCTGTTTTTT
>many|12|TRBV7-2|TRBD1|TRBJ1-1
CASSPQGVEAFF
TGTGCCAGCAGCCCACAGGGGGTTGAAGCTTTCTTT
>.|11|TRBV7-8|.|TRBJ1-1
CASSANSEAFF
TGTGCCAGCAGCGCGAACAGTGAAGCTTTCTTT
>few|16|TRBV12-3/TRBV12-4|.|TRBJ2-1
CASSLGRRSSYNEQFF
TGTGCCAGCAGCCTAGGAAGGAGGAGCTCCTACAATGAGCAGTTCTTC
>few|13|TRBV19|.|TRBJ2-2
CASKTDGGGELFF
TGTGCCAGTAAGACGGACGGGGGCGGGGAGCTGTTTTTT
>.|13|TRBV6-2/TRBV6-3|.|TRBJ2-3
CASSYREPDTQYF
TGTGCCAGCAGTTACAGAGAACCAGATACGCAGTATTTT
>.|13|TRBV5-1|.|TRBJ2-3
CASSWGAKDTQYF
TGCGCCAGCAGCTGGGGAGCTAAAGATACGCAGTATTTT
>.|13|TRBV5-1|TRBD2|TRBJ2-7
CASNPGTSDEQYF
TGCGCCAGCAACCCCGGGACTAGCGACGAGCAGTACTTC
>many|13|TRBV28|TRBD2|TRBJ2-3
CASLGLAVYTQYF
TGTGCCAGCTTGGGACTAGCGGTATATACGCAGTATTTT
>many|14|TRBV5-1|TRBD2|TRBJ2-5
CASSSTSGKETQYF
TGCGCCAGCAGCTCGACTAGCGGGAAAGAGACCCAGTACTTC
>many|15|TRBV12-3/TRBV12-4|.|TRBJ1-5
CASSLRFDSNQPQHF
TGTGCCAGCAGTTTAAGGTTCGACTCCAATCAGCCCCAGCATTTT